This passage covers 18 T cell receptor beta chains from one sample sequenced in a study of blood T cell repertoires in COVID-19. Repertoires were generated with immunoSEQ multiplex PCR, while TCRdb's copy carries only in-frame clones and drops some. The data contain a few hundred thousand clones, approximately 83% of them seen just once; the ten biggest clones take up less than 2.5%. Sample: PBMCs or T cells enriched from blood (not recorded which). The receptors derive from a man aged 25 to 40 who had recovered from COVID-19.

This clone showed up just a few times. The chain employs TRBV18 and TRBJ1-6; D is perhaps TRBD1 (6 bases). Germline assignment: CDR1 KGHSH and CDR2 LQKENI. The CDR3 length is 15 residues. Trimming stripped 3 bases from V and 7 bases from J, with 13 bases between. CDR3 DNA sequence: TGTGCCAGCTCACCCAGACAGGTGTCAAATTCACCCCTCCACTTT. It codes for CASSPRQVSNSPLHF.

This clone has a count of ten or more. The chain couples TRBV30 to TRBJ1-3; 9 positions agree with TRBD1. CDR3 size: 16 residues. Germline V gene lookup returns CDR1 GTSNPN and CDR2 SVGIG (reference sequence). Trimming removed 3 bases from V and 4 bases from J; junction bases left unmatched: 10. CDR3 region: CAWRAHRGRGGNTIYF. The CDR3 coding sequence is TGTGCCTGGAGGGCCCACAGGGGGCGCGGAGGAAACACCATATATTTT.

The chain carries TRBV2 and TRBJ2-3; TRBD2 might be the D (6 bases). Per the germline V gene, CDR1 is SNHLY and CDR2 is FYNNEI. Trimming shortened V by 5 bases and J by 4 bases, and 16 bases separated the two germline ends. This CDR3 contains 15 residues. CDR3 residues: CASSYQPGGADTQYF. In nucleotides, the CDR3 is TGTGCCAGCAGTTACCAACCCGGGGGTGCAGATACGCAGTATTTT.

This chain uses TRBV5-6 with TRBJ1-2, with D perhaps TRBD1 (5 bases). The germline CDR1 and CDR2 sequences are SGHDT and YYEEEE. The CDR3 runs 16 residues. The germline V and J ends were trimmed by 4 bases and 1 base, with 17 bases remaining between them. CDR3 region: CASSADTGGGNYGYTF. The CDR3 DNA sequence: TGTGCCAGCAGCGCGGACACGGGAGGCGGTAACTATGGCTACACCTTC.

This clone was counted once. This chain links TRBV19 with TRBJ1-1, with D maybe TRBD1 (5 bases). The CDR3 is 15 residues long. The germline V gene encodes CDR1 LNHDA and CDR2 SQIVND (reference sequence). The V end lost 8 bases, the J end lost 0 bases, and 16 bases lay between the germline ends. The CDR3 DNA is TGTGCCAGTGAGCCGGCGGGACGGCTGAACACTGAAGCTTTCTTT. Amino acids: CASEPAGRLNTEAFF.

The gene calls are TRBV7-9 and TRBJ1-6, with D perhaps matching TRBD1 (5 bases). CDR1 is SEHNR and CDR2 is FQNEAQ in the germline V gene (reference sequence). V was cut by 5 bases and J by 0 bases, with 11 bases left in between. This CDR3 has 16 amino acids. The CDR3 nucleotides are TGTGCCAGCAGCCCTACAGGAACCTCCTATAATTCACCCCTCCACTTT. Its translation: CASSPTGTSYNSPLHF.

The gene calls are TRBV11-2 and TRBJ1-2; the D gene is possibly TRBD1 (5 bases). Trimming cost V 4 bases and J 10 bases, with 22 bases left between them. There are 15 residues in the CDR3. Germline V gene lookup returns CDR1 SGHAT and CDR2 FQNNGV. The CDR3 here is CASSSSGGEGAVYTF. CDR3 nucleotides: TGTGCCAGCAGCTCCTCGGGAGGGGAAGGGGCGGTCTACACCTTC. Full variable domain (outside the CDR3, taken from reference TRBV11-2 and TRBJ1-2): EAGVAQSPRYKIIEKRQSVAFWCNPISGHATLYWYQQILGQGPKLLIQFQNNGVVDDSQLPKDRFSAERLKGVDSTLKIQPAKLEDSAVYLCASSSSGGEGAVYTFGSGTRLTVV.

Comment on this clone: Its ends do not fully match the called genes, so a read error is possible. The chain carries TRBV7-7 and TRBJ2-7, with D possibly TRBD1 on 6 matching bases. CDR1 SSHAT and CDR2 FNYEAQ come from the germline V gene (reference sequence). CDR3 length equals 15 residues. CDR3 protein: CASSLVRNRAYEQYF. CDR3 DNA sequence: TGTGCTAGCAGCTTAGTTCGGAACAGGGCCTACGAGCAGTACTTC.

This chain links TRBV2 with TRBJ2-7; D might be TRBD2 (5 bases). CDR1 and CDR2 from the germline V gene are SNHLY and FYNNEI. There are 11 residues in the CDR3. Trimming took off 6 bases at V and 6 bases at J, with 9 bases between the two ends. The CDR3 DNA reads TGTGCCAGCAGGGAGGACTTCGAGCAGTACTTC. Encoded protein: CASREDFEQYF.

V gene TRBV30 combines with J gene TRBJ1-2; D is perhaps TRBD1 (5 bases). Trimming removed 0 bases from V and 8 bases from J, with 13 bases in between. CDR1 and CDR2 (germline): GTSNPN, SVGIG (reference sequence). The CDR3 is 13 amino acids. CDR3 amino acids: CAWSVRRDGGYTF. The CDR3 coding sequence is TGTGCCTGGAGTGTACGCAGGGATGGGGGCTACACCTTC. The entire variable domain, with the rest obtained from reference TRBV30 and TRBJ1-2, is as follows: SQTIHQWPATLVQPVGSPLSLECTVEGTSNPNLYWYRQAAGRGLQLLFYSVGIGQISSEVPQNLSASRPQDRQFILSSKKLLLSDSGFYLCAWSVRRDGGYTFGSGTRLTVV.

The CDR3 DNA reads as TGTGCCAGCAGTGAAGCTGAGGAGACCCAGTACTTC. Protein sequence: CASSEAEETQYF. The gene calls are TRBV2 and TRBJ2-5; unclear D gene. This CDR3 has 12 amino acids. The V gene lost 0 bases and the J gene lost 5 bases, with 4 bases spanning the gap. CDR1 SNHLY and CDR2 FYNNEI come from the germline V gene.

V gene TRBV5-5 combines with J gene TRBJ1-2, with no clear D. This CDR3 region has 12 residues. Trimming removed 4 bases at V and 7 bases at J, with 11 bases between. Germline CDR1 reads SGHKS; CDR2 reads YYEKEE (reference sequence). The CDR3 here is CASSIYTIGYTF. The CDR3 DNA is TGTGCCAGCAGCATATATACTATTGGCTACACCTTC.

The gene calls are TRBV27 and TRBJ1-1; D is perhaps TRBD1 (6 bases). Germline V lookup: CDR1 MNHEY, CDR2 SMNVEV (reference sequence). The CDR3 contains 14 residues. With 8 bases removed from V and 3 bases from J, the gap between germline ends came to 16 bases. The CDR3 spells CASGRAGGHTEAFF. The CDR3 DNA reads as TGTGCCAGCGGCCGAGCCGGGGGGCACACTGAAGCTTTCTTT.

Here the CDR3 DNA reads TGTGCCAGCAGCGCACAGGGACCCTACGAGCAGTACTTC. As protein: CASSAQGPYEQYF. This chain uses TRBV5-5 with TRBJ2-7; TRBD1 is a possible D gene (6 bases). V lost 4 bases and J lost 2, with 10 bases in between. The CDR3 is 13 amino acids. From germline, CDR1 is SGHKS and CDR2 YYEKEE (reference sequence).

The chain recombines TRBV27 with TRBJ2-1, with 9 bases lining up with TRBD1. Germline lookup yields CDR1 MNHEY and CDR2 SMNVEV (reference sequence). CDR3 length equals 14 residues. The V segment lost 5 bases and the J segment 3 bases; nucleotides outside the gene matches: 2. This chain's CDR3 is CASSGDRVYNEQFF. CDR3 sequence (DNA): TGTGCCAGCAGTGGGGACAGGGTCTACAATGAGCAGTTCTTC.

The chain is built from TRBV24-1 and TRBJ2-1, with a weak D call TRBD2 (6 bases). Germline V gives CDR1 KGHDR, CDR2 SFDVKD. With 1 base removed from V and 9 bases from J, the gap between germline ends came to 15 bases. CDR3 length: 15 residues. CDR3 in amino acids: CATSDFPRGIGEQFF. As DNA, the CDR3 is TGTGCCACCAGTGATTTTCCCCGCGGGATCGGTGAGCAGTTCTTC.

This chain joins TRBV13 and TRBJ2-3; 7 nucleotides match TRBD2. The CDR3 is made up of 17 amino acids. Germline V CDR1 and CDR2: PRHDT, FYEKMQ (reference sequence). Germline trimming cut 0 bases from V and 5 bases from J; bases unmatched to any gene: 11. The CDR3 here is CASSLGRLVRGVDTQYF. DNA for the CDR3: TGTGCCAGCAGCTTAGGCCGCTTGGTACGGGGGGTAGATACGCAGTATTTT.

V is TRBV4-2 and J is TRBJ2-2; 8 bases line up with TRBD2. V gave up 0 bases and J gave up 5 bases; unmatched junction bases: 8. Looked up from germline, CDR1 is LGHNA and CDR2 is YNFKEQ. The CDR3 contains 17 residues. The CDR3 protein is CASSQDGASGPTGELFF. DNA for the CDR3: TGTGCCAGCAGCCAAGATGGGGCTAGCGGGCCGACCGGGGAGCTGTTTTTT.